This entry features one TCR beta chain sequence. The individuals used as controls were healthy donors who had been matched for both age and sex. It was with random hexamers that roughly 0.5 to 1 ug RNA was reverse transcribed. Amplification of the TCR beta CDR3 was carried out by immunoSEQ multiplex PCR, which spanned a total of 54 Vbeta and 13 Jbeta segments. One entry per CDR3 protein, called by TCRdb with MiXCR from the immunoSEQ multiplex PCR reads. The table includes around 150,000 distinct CDR3 sequences, roughly 93% detected once. This CDR3 region has 15 residues. V gave up 5 bases and J gave up 2 bases, with 13 bases separating them. The germline CDR1 and CDR2 sequences are LGHNT and FRNRAP. These data belong to a study of CD8 T cells in Susac syndrome.

The sequenced sample was CD4+ T cells from PBMCs. The chain combines TRBV12-5 with TRBJ1-3; D possibly corresponds to TRBD1 (6 bases). The clonotype comes from a human donor in good health. The CDR3 coding sequence is TGTGCTAGTGGTCTTGATGGGGGGCCTGGAAACACCATATATTTT. It yields the protein CASGLDGGPGNTIYF.